This T cell receptor beta chain came from a study of T cells expressing NK-cell markers. This CDR3 is built from 15 residues. Germline CDR1 reads MNHEY; CDR2 reads SVGAGI. TCRdb derives one entry per CDR3 protein from the 5' RACE reads, leaving out DNA. In all, the sample yields about 460,000 distinct CDR3 sequences. This clonotype was obtained from a woman in her fifties or sixties in good health. The rearrangement joins TRBV6-5 to TRBJ2-7; absent DNA, TCRdb's TRBD2 call cannot be checked. Sequenced sample: blood T cells: a sorted CD56 or NKG2C T cell subset, CD4+ or CD8+ T cells, or bulk PBMC T cells (not recorded which). CDR3 protein: CASSYATSGAYEQYF.